The rows below give T cell receptor beta chains drawn from one sample of a study of blood T cells in healthy people across ages. Via MiXCR, TCRdb re-called the 5' RACE reads, giving one row per CDR3 protein. The data hold approximately 800,000 distinct CDR3 sequences, with roughly 26% observed a single time. This sample was shared with a second study, whose subject was T cells of mothers and their children.

Sequencing was done on a sample of blood. The source of these receptors is a boy aged 5-17 years in good health. CDR3s include the opening cysteine and the closing phenylalanine or tryptophan. A D gene is named only where the DNA matches it firmly. Size is stated for part of the rows, as once, few or many counts, or as a class when the clone is expanded.

TRBD1	few	TRBV5-1	TRBJ2-5	TGCGCCACACGAACAGGGGGGAAAGAGACCCAGTACTTC	CATRTGGKETQYF
NA	NA	TRBV6-5	TRBJ2-7	TGTGCCAGCAGTTACTCGACTAACTACGAGCAGTACTTC	CASSYSTNYEQYF
NA	NA	TRBV5-5	TRBJ2-1	TGTGCCAGCAACACCCAAGGGGCGGGGGCTCTCGATGAGCAGTTCTTC	CASNTQGAGALDEQFF
TRBD2	NA	TRBV9	TRBJ2-4	TGTGCCAGCAGCTTAACGACTAGCGGGGGGGCGGAAAACATTCAGTACTTC	CASSLTTSGGAENIQYF
TRBD1	NA	TRBV2	TRBJ1-5	TGTGCCAGCAGTGCCGGGACAGGGGTCTATAGCAATCAGCCCCAGCATTTT	CASSAGTGVYSNQPQHF
NA	NA	TRBV7-2	TRBJ2-4	TGTGCCAGCAGCTCCGGGACAACCAAAAACATTCAGTACTTC	CASSSGTTKNIQYF
NA	few	TRBV27	TRBJ1-5	TGTGCCAGCAGTTTATCGAGTTTCTATAGCAATCAGCCCCAGCATTTT	CASSLSSFYSNQPQHF
NA	NA	TRBV7-6	TRBJ2-7	TGTGCCAGCAGCTTAGCGTGGGCAGGGAAACCCTACGAGCAGTACTTC	CASSLAWAGKPYEQYF
NA	few	TRBV6-6	TRBJ1-4	TGTGCCAGCAGGTCCGGGGGGAGTGAAAAACTGTTTTTT	CASRSGGSEKLFF
TRBD1	few	TRBV15	TRBJ1-2	TGTGCCACCAGCCGGGACAGGGACTATGGCTACACCTTC	CATSRDRDYGYTF
NA	few	TRBV20-1	TRBJ1-5	TGCAGTGCTCGCCATTTGACAGCCGAAGGGCCCCAGCATTTT	CSARHLTAEGPQHF
TRBD1	NA	TRBV5-1	TRBJ1-3	TGCGCCAGCAGCTCTACAGGGGATAGCTCTGGAAACACCATATATTTT	CASSSTGDSSGNTIYF
NA	few	TRBV5-1	TRBJ2-1	TGCGCCAGCACTCGCGGGGGCGGGTACAATGAGCAGTTCTTC	CASTRGGGYNEQFF
NA	few	TRBV3-1	TRBJ2-1	TGTGCCAGCAGCCGACCCTCGAGGGAGCAGTTCTTC	CASSRPSREQFF
NA	few	TRBV6-6	TRBJ2-7	TGTGCCAGCAGTTATTCTCGGGACGGCACAAGGTACGAGCAGTACTTC	CASSYSRDGTRYEQYF
TRBD2	few	TRBV7-2	TRBJ2-3	TGTGCCAGCAGCTTAGTAGCGGGGGGGATTGCAGATACGCAGTATTTT	CASSLVAGGIADTQYF
NA	NA	TRBV5-1	TRBJ2-6	TGCGCCAGCGACCTTAGGGCTGGGGCCAACGTCCTGACTTTC	CASDLRAGANVLTF
TRBD1	NA	TRBV3-1	TRBJ2-2	TGTGCCAGCACACCCTTAGGGGGCAACACCGGGGAGCTGTTTTTT	CASTPLGGNTGELFF
NA	NA	TRBV5-1	TRBJ2-7	TGCGCCAGCAGCCCTGTCACCTTACGCCCCTACGAGCAGTACTTC	CASSPVTLRPYEQYF
TRBD1	NA	TRBV5-5	TRBJ2-1	TGTGCCAGCAGCCGAGGCGGGACAGGGCTCTACAATGAGCAGTTCTTC	CASSRGGTGLYNEQFF